The T cell receptor (beta chain) under discussion was sequenced for a study of cytomegalovirus exposure and HLA in healthy donors. The PCR employed 60 Vbeta primers together with 13 Jbeta primers. Generated by immunoSEQ multiplex PCR, the TCRdb table keeps only in-frame clones and is missing some. Seen here are 100,000 or so clones, 75% to 85% observed once, and the top ten hold roughly 6.1%. The CDR3 is 15 amino acids. Germline trimming cut 6 bases from V and 3 bases from J; bases unmatched to any gene: 4. CDR1 MDHEN and CDR2 SYDVKM come from the germline V gene. The TCR originated in a man between 18 and 29 years old in good health and CMV-seronegative. The sequenced sample consisted of PBMCs. The rearrangement links TRBV28 to TRBJ2-7; 14 bases are a match to TRBD2. The CDR3 here is CASRLGTSGSYEQYF. In DNA form, the CDR3 reads TGTGCCAGCAGACTGGGGACTAGCGGGAGCTACGAGCAGTACTTC. The variable domain in full, with the rest retrieved from reference TRBV28 and TRBJ2-7, is DVKVTQSSRYLVKRTGEKVFLECVQDMDHENMFWYRQDPGLGLRLIYFSYDVKMKEKGDIPEGYSVSREKKERFSLILESASTNQTSMYLCASRLGTSGSYEQYFGPGTRLTVT.